One and the same sample provided the 22 T cell receptor beta chains below, sequenced in a study of CD8+ T cells in alopecia areata. The sequencing template was cDNA reverse transcribed from extracted RNA. Assay: immunoSEQ multiplex PCR; the TCRdb copy retains only in-frame clones and omits some. The sample holds about 200,000 clones, approximately 60% seen once. Documented treatment: oral pan-JAK inhibitor, 5-10 mg twice daily. Sample: CD4+ T cells sorted from blood, taken at week 4, from a patient treated with tofacitinib. These TCRs come from a human donor with alopecia areata.

The gene calls are TRBV30 and TRBJ1-1; D may be TRBD1 (5 bases). The CDR3 is made up of 14 amino acids. V lost 4 bases and J lost 3, with 15 bases in between. Per the germline V gene, CDR1 is GTSNPN and CDR2 is SVGIG (reference sequence). The CDR3 sequence: CAWKGRLEDTEAFF. The CDR3, as DNA: TGTGCCTGGAAGGGGAGGTTAGAGGACACTGAAGCTTTCTTT.

This clone has more than one count but fewer than ten. The chain joins TRBV29-1 to TRBJ1-1, with 7 bases matching TRBD1. CDR3 length equals 15 residues. V was clipped by 7 bases and J by 6 bases; unmatched bases: 17. Germline V gives CDR1 SQVTM, CDR2 ANQGSEA. CDR3 sequence (DNA): TGCAGCGCACAAACCGGGACAGATTTTACCCCTGAAGCTTTCTTT. This translates into CSAQTGTDFTPEAFF.

This clone was counted a few times. The chain links TRBV9 to TRBJ2-7, with TRBD1 as a possible D gene (6 bases). The germline V gene has CDR1 SGDLS and CDR2 YYNGEE. The CDR3 runs 14 residues. V lost 2 bases to trimming and J lost 0 bases, with 9 bases between them. CDR3 in DNA: TGTGCCAGCAGCGTCCGGGACACCTCCTACGAGCAGTACTTC. Residues: CASSVRDTSYEQYF.

The chain recombines TRBV30 with TRBJ2-6, with D hard to call. The CDR3 has 13 residues. Germline V lookup: CDR1 GTSNPN, CDR2 SVGIG (reference sequence). This CDR3 is CAVGSSGANVLTF. Written as DNA, the CDR3 is TGTGCTGTGGGGTCCTCTGGGGCCAACGTCCTGACTTTC.

This clone appeared a few times. The V gene is TRBV10-3, the J gene TRBJ2-1; TRBD1 matches at 7 bases. The CDR3 sequence is 15 residues long. With 6 bases clipped from V and 0 bases from J, the junction kept 5 bases outside the gene matches. Germline V gene sequence: CDR1 ENHRY, CDR2 SYGVKD. CDR3 loop: CAIRRDSSSYNEQFF. As DNA, the CDR3 is TGTGCCATCAGGAGGGACAGCAGCTCCTACAATGAGCAGTTCTTC.

This chain links TRBV29-1 with TRBJ1-5; a possible D gene is TRBD1 (5 bases). V lost 5 bases to trimming and J lost 3 bases, with 11 bases between them. Germline V gives CDR1 SQVTM, CDR2 ANQGSEA. The CDR3 loop spans 13 amino acids. The CDR3 loop reads CSVWDGDNQPQHF. The CDR3 region has the DNA TGCAGCGTTTGGGACGGTGACAATCAGCCCCAGCATTTT.

This clone has only a few counts. This rearrangement joins TRBV7-3 to TRBJ2-7; TRBD1 matches 10 bases. V trimming: 0 bases; J trimming: 7 bases; junction bases outside the gene matches: 3. CDR1 and CDR2 (germline): SGHTA, FQGTGA. The CDR3 sequence is 14 residues long. The CDR3 DNA follows: TGTGCCAGCAGCTTAACCGGGACAGGGGAAGAGCAGTACTTC. Its translation: CASSLTGTGEEQYF.

This clone was detected only a few times. The chain couples TRBV5-1 to TRBJ2-1; 8 bases agree with TRBD2. Germline loops: CDR1 SGHRS, CDR2 YFSETQ. This CDR3 region has 14 residues. Trimming at V came to 7 bases and at J to 6 bases, leaving 9 bases not matched to a gene. CDR3 residues: CASGPASGLNEQFF. Here the CDR3 DNA reads TGCGCCAGCGGCCCAGCTAGCGGGCTCAATGAGCAGTTCTTC.

For this clone: This sample also contains other DNA sequences that code for the same CDR3. The chain recombines TRBV29-1 with TRBJ1-5, with 7 bases lining up with TRBD1. J was trimmed by 6 bases and V by 2 bases; bases with no gene match: 7. This CDR3 has 14 amino acids. Germline V gene lookup returns CDR1 SQVTM and CDR2 ANQGSEA. This chain's CDR3 is CSVELGGEGQPQHF. The CDR3 coding sequence is TGCAGCGTTGAATTAGGGGGCGAAGGTCAGCCCCAGCATTTT.

This sequence joins TRBV5-6 and TRBJ1-1, with 9 bases identical to TRBD1. Germline V gene lookup returns CDR1 SGHDT and CDR2 YYEEEE. The CDR3 has 15 residues. Trimming removed 4 bases from V and 3 bases from J; junction bases left unmatched: 7. This CDR3 reads CASSTGGAGDTEAFF. The DNA for the CDR3 is TGTGCCAGCAGCACAGGGGGCGCCGGGGACACTGAAGCTTTCTTT.

The V and J genes are TRBV6-5 and TRBJ2-3; D is perhaps TRBD1 (6 bases). CDR3 size: 13 residues. Trimming pared 7 bases from V and 4 bases from J, leaving 12 bases between. Germline assignment: CDR1 MNHEY and CDR2 SVGAGI. Here the CDR3 reads CASMGAGADTQYF. Written as DNA, the CDR3 is TGTGCCAGCATGGGTGCAGGGGCAGATACGCAGTATTTT.

This clone has only a few counts. CDR3 region: CAWSLASGGARETQYF. Here the CDR3 DNA reads TGTGCCTGGAGTTTGGCTAGCGGGGGGGCCCGGGAGACCCAGTACTTC. The chain has TRBV30 and TRBJ2-5; 12 bases are shared with TRBD2. V shed 2 bases, J shed 5 bases, and the junction held 9 bases outside the gene matches. The germline CDR1 and CDR2 sequences are GTSNPN and SVGIG (reference sequence). CDR3 length: 16 residues.

The table lists this clone with a count of one. The chain carries TRBV29-1 and TRBJ2-5; maybe TRBD1 (6 bases). The CDR3 extends over 13 amino acids. The V and J ends lost 2 bases and 5 bases respectively, with 12 bases between them. CDR1 and CDR2 (germline): SQVTM, ANQGSEA. The CDR3 region has the DNA TGCAGCGTTGAACCCCTTAGGGGGGAGACCCAGTACTTC. This encodes CSVEPLRGETQYF.

This clone has only a few counts. The CDR3 nucleotides are TGTGCCAGCAGTCGGGAGACCAATCAGCCCCAGCATTTT. Amino acids: CASSRETNQPQHF. The chain combines TRBV2 with TRBJ1-5, with D hard to call. Trimming shortened V by 5 bases and J by 3 bases, and 8 bases separated the two germline ends. CDR1 is SNHLY, CDR2 FYNNEI, per germline. This CDR3 contains 13 residues.

This clone has a handful of counts. This chain uses TRBV6-6 with TRBJ2-2; TRBD2 agrees at 12 bases. The CDR3 runs 15 residues. V was pared by 8 bases and J by 6 bases, with 7 bases of the junction left unmatched. CDR1 is MNHNY, CDR2 SVGAGI, per germline (reference sequence). CDR3 sequence (DNA): TGTGCCAGCCACCCTAGCGGGGGGGCCTCCGGGGAGCTGTTTTTT. Residues: CASHPSGGASGELFF.

This sequence joins TRBV2 and TRBJ2-4, with D tentatively TRBD1 or TRBD2 (6 bases each). Trimming shortened V by 6 bases and J by 13 bases, and 16 bases separated the two germline ends. CDR3 length: 12 amino acids. Per germline, CDR1 SNHLY and CDR2 FYNNEI. The CDR3 DNA reads as TGTGCCAGCAGCGGAGGGGGTGCAGGACAGTACTTC. Translation gives CASSGGGAGQYF.

This chain links TRBV5-6 with TRBJ2-1; a weak D match, TRBD2 (5 bases). The CDR3 has 14 residues. V dropped 6 bases and J dropped 8 bases, with 18 bases sitting between them. Germline loops: CDR1 SGHDT, CDR2 YYEEEE. The CDR3 DNA follows: TGTGCCAGCATAAGAGGGAATCGGTGGGATGAGCAGTTCTTC. This encodes CASIRGNRWDEQFF.

This clone was counted a few times. The V and J genes are TRBV4-2 and TRBJ1-6; TRBD1 agrees at 8 bases. This CDR3 is built from 16 residues. CDR1 LGHNA and CDR2 YNFKEQ come from the germline V gene. J gave up 6 bases and V 2 bases, and 6 bases lay outside the gene matches. The CDR3 sequence is CASSQPQTGVNSPLHF. The CDR3 DNA reads as TGTGCCAGCAGCCAACCGCAGACAGGGGTTAATTCACCCCTCCACTTT.

The rearrangement joins TRBV5-1 to TRBJ2-3; 9 bases match TRBD2. J gave up 1 base and V 4 bases, and 4 bases lay outside the gene matches. In germline, CDR1 is SGHRS, CDR2 YFSETQ. The CDR3 is 15 residues long. This CDR3 reads CASSPLAGGTDTQYF. Written as DNA, the CDR3 is TGCGCCAGCAGCCCATTAGCGGGGGGCACAGATACGCAGTATTTT.

The genes are TRBV5-1 and TRBJ1-1; no definite D call. The germline CDR1 and CDR2 sequences are SGHRS and YFSETQ. The CDR3 has 15 residues. Trimming took off 0 bases at V and 5 bases at J, with 14 bases between the two ends. CDR3: CASSLGWGGGTEAFF. The CDR3 DNA reads as TGCGCCAGCAGCTTGGGGTGGGGTGGAGGAACTGAAGCTTTCTTT.

V and J are TRBV5-3 and TRBJ2-5; D ambiguous. TRBV5-3 is placed among ORFs of uncertain function. The CDR3 spans 14 residues. V lost 0 bases and J lost 0, with 6 bases in between. Written as DNA, the CDR3 is TGTGCCAGAAGCTTGGCGGTGTACCAAGAGACCCAGTACTTC. Translating gives CARSLAVYQETQYF.

The rearrangement uses TRBV6-1 and TRBJ1-2; D unclear. The V end was cut by 8 bases, the J end by 6 bases, with 16 bases between. Per germline, CDR1 MNHNS and CDR2 SASEGT. The CDR3 runs 13 residues. CDR3 in DNA: TGTGCCAGCCTATCCCTGACTCGGCATGGCTACACCTTC. It is translated as CASLSLTRHGYTF.